This entry lists 12 T cell receptor beta chains sequenced from one sample in a study of cytomegalovirus exposure and HLA in healthy donors. Primers included in the PCR were 60 Vbeta and 13 Jbeta primers. Data came from immunoSEQ multiplex PCR; TCRdb stores just in-frame clones and leaves some out. The sample yields 130,000 to 150,000 clones, under 70% seen once. Sample: PBMCs. These receptors all come from a woman aged 25-40 years in good health and CMV-seropositive.

This rearrangement joins TRBV27 to TRBJ1-1; a possible D gene is TRBD1 (6 bases). Germline V gene data show CDR1 as MNHEY and CDR2 as SMNVEV (reference sequence). V lost 3 bases and J lost 1, with 12 bases in between. CDR3 length equals 15 residues. The CDR3 DNA reads TGTGCCAGCAGTTTCATGACAGGAAAGAACACTGAAGCTTTCTTT. Protein product: CASSFMTGKNTEAFF.

This chain joins TRBV6-5 and TRBJ2-7, with 9 bases that match TRBD2. Per germline, CDR1 MNHEY and CDR2 SVGAGI. The CDR3 has 15 amino acids. V shed 0 bases, J shed 6 bases, and the junction held 6 bases outside the gene matches. The CDR3 region is CASSYSPSGISEQYF. CDR3 coding DNA: TGTGCCAGCAGTTACTCGCCTAGCGGGATTTCCGAGCAGTACTTC.

The V gene is TRBV6-1, the J gene TRBJ2-1; D ambiguous. Between the trimmed V and J ends, which lost 5 bases and 7 bases, there was a span of 18 bases. In germline, CDR1 is MNHNS, CDR2 SASEGT. CDR3 length: 15 amino acids. CDR3 amino acids: CASSPLPYEMNEQFF. For the CDR3, the DNA is TGTGCCAGCAGTCCTCTTCCCTATGAGATGAATGAGCAGTTCTTC.

The sample holds one count of this clone. V is TRBV10-3 and J is TRBJ2-2, with 12 bases lining up with TRBD2. Germline CDR1 reads ENHRY; CDR2 reads SYGVKD. Unmatched junction bases numbered 4, after V lost 4 bases and J lost 4 bases. CDR3 length: 16 residues. CDR3 sequence: CAISGLAGGSTGELFF. The CDR3 DNA reads as TGTGCCATCAGTGGTCTAGCGGGGGGGAGCACCGGGGAGCTGTTTTTT.

This clone was seen a few times. The V call is TRBV10-3, the J call TRBJ1-1; D possibly corresponds to TRBD1 (6 bases). Germline values: CDR1 ENHRY, CDR2 SYGVKD. There are 15 residues in the CDR3. Trimming took off 8 bases at V and 1 base at J, with 17 bases between the two ends. The CDR3 DNA reads TGTGCCATCGGGGCGGGGGGCCGGAAGAACACTGAAGCTTTCTTT. The encoded protein is CAIGAGGRKNTEAFF.

V is TRBV6-5 and J is TRBJ2-1; TRBD1 matches at 7 bases. The ends lost 5 bases at V and 7 bases at J; junction bases unmatched: 8. This CDR3 contains 14 residues. Germline CDR1 MNHEY, CDR2 SVGAGI. The CDR3 here is CASSTRTGRNEQFF. The CDR3 region has the DNA TGTGCCAGCAGTACGAGGACAGGCAGGAATGAGCAGTTCTTC.

The chain links TRBV7-2 to TRBJ1-3; weak D call: TRBD1 (6 bases). V gave up 1 base and J gave up 10 bases, with 11 bases separating them. This CDR3 region has 13 residues. Germline lookup yields CDR1 SGHTA and CDR2 FQGNSA. CDR3 sequence reads: CASSLVGGQTIYF. For the CDR3, the DNA is TGTGCCAGCAGCTTAGTGGGGGGGCAGACCATATATTTT. The whole variable domain, filled in from reference TRBV7-2 and TRBJ1-3, reads GAGVSQSPSNKVTEKGKDVELRCDPISGHTALYWYRQSLGQGLEFLIYFQGNSAPDKSGLPSDRFSAERTGGSVSTLTIQRTQQEDSAVYLCASSLVGGQTIYFGEGSWLTVV.

The table lists this clone with a count of one. The chain employs TRBV27 and TRBJ1-2; 8 bases match TRBD1. Losses at the gene ends were 5 bases for V and 6 bases for J; bases not matched to a gene: 5. The CDR3 sequence is 13 residues long. Per the germline V gene, CDR1 is MNHEY and CDR2 is SMNVEV (reference sequence). The CDR3 reads CASSRAGGDGYTF. The DNA for the CDR3 is TGTGCCAGCAGTCGAGCAGGGGGCGATGGCTACACCTTC.

The CDR3 nucleotides are TGTGCCAGCGGCCTAGCGGGCTACGAGCAGTACTTC. Residues: CASGLAGYEQYF. The gene calls are TRBV6-5 and TRBJ2-7, with TRBD2 matching over 8 bases. Germline lookup yields CDR1 MNHEY and CDR2 SVGAGI. The CDR3 is 12 amino acids. The ends lost 8 bases at V and 3 bases at J; junction bases unmatched: 3.

V usage is TRBV9 and J usage is TRBJ2-1, with D hard to call. The CDR3 runs to 11 residues. Trimming removed 2 bases from V and 7 bases from J, with 4 bases in between. CDR1 is SGDLS and CDR2 is YYNGEE in the germline V gene. In DNA, the CDR3 is TGTGCCAGCAGCGTTAGTAATGAGCAGTTCTTC. It yields the protein CASSVSNEQFF. Looking up the rest from reference TRBV9 and TRBJ2-1 gives the full variable domain: DSGVTQTPKHLITATGQRVTLRCSPRSGDLSVYWYQQSLDQGLQFLIQYYNGEERAKGNILERFSAQQFPDLHSELNLSSLELGDSALYFCASSVSNEQFFGPGTRLTVL.

This chain links TRBV6-1 with TRBJ2-7; TRBD1 matches at 10 bases. J lost 3 bases, V lost 8 bases, and 7 bases had no gene match. This CDR3 comprises 14 residues. In germline, CDR1 is MNHNS, CDR2 SASEGT. This chain's CDR3 is CASGRDRGLYEQYF. The CDR3 coding sequence is TGTGCCAGCGGCCGGGACAGGGGTCTCTACGAGCAGTACTTC.

The V and J genes are TRBV11-3 and TRBJ2-5; perhaps TRBD2 as D (6 bases). V lost 1 base and J 5 bases, leaving 14 bases between the germline ends. CDR1 and CDR2 from the germline V gene are SGHNT and YENEEA. The length of the CDR3 is 15 residues. The CDR3 sequence: CASSLGVLASETQYF. The CDR3 bases are TGTGCCAGCAGCTTAGGTGTACTAGCTAGCGAGACCCAGTACTTC.